These 20 T cell receptor beta chains were sequenced from one sample in a study of beta chain features in type 1 diabetes. TCRB transcripts that were expressed got sequenced, as all of the isolated RNA had been reverse transcribed. Here immunoSEQ multiplex PCR was the method, and the copy in TCRdb shows in-frame clones only, minus some. The data hold around 500,000 clones, with roughly 30% observed a single time. What was sequenced was naive CD4+ T cells from blood. These TCRs come from a man between 18 and 29 years old in good health.

The rearrangement joins TRBV14 to TRBJ1-1; the D is unclear. Germline CDR1 SGHDN, CDR2 FVKESK. The CDR3 has 15 residues. Trimming took 1 base from V and 1 from J, leaving 10 bases between them. This CDR3 is CASSQVADANTEAFF. The CDR3 nucleotides read TGTGCCAGCAGCCAAGTGGCAGACGCGAACACTGAAGCTTTCTTT.

The chain couples TRBV15 to TRBJ2-7; TRBD2 is a possible D gene (6 bases). CDR3 length: 14 residues. V was trimmed by 1 base and J by 4 bases, leaving 11 bases between them. Germline V gene data show CDR1 as LNHNV and CDR2 as YYDKDF (reference sequence). The CDR3 loop is CATSRGIGGYEQYF. CDR3 in DNA: TGTGCCACCAGCAGAGGTATCGGGGGATACGAGCAGTACTTC.

This clone has only a few counts. The J gene is TRBJ2-6, the V gene TRBV30; D may match TRBD1 or TRBD2 (5 bases each). The V end was cut by 0 bases, the J end by 4 bases, with 13 bases between. The length of the CDR3 is 16 residues. CDR1 is GTSNPN, CDR2 SVGIG, per germline (reference sequence). The CDR3 reads CAWSVGTTSGANVLTF. The CDR3 bases are TGTGCCTGGAGTGTCGGGACGACCTCCGGGGCCAACGTCCTGACTTTC.

CDR3 loop: CASSRTGGTQYF. The CDR3 DNA follows: TGTGCCAGCAGTCGGACAGGGGGGACCCAGTACTTC. The rearrangement links TRBV2 to TRBJ2-5; 10 nucleotides match TRBD1. Looked up from germline, CDR1 is SNHLY and CDR2 is FYNNEI. J gave up 7 bases and V 5 bases, and 1 base lay outside the gene matches. The CDR3 totals 12 residues.

This clone was counted a single time. Other DNA variants within this sample encode the same CDR3. This chain links TRBV5-1 with TRBJ2-1; D remains ambiguous. With 5 bases removed from V and 2 bases from J, the gap between germline ends came to 5 bases. CDR1 SGHRS and CDR2 YFSETQ come from the germline V gene. This CDR3 is built from 12 residues. This CDR3 reads CASRLAYNEQFF. The CDR3 coding sequence is TGCGCCAGCAGGCTGGCCTACAATGAGCAGTTCTTC. Supplemented by reference TRBV5-1 and TRBJ2-1, the full variable domain reads KAGVTQTPRYLIKTRGQQVTLSCSPISGHRSVSWYQQTPGQGLQFLFEYFSETQRNKGNFPGRFSGRQFSNSRSEMNVSTLELGDSALYLCASRLAYNEQFFGPGTRLTVL.

The sample holds a few counts of this clone. CDR3: CASSVILAGSYNEQFF. As DNA, the CDR3 is TGTGCCAGCAGCGTCATCCTAGCGGGGAGTTACAATGAGCAGTTCTTC. This chain connects TRBV9 to TRBJ2-1; 9 nucleotides line up with TRBD2. The V and J ends lost 2 bases and 4 bases, in that order; junction bases with no gene match: 7. Germline values: CDR1 SGDLS, CDR2 YYNGEE. The CDR3 totals 16 residues.

The CDR3 DNA follows: TGTGCCAGCGGAGAGAGGCCGAACACCGGGGAGCTGTTTTTT. Its translation is CASGERPNTGELFF. The chain joins TRBV5-4 to TRBJ2-2, with D hard to call. The germline V and J ends were trimmed by 7 bases and 0 bases, with 10 bases remaining between them. Per germline, CDR1 SGHNT and CDR2 YYREEE (reference sequence). The CDR3 extends over 14 amino acids.

V and J are TRBV25-1 and TRBJ2-1; D is uncertain. The V gene lost 5 bases and the J gene lost 2 bases, with 13 bases spanning the gap. CDR1 MGHDK and CDR2 SYGVNS come from the germline V gene. CDR3 length: 15 residues. CDR3 nucleotide sequence: TGTGCCAGCAGTCACCGACGCGGAACCTACAATGAGCAGTTCTTC. This encodes CASSHRRGTYNEQFF.

This clone was recorded a few times. V usage is TRBV5-1 and J usage is TRBJ2-5; D ambiguous. There are 15 residues in the CDR3. The germline CDR1 and CDR2 sequences are SGHRS and YFSETQ. V was pared by 4 bases and J by 1 base, with 14 bases between. The DNA of the CDR3 is TGCGCCAGCAGCGCCGGGCCAGTTGGCCAAGAGACCCAGTACTTC. Amino acid sequence: CASSAGPVGQETQYF.

This clone was seen a handful of times. V and J are TRBV4-2 and TRBJ2-3, with TRBD2 matching over 8 bases. Germline trimming cut 6 bases from V and 1 base from J; bases unmatched to any gene: 9. The CDR3 sequence is 16 residues long. Germline V gene sequence: CDR1 LGHNA, CDR2 YNFKEQ. The chain's CDR3 is CASRKREFVGTDTQYF. Here the CDR3 DNA reads TGTGCCAGCAGAAAGCGGGAGTTCGTGGGCACAGATACGCAGTATTTT.

Only a few counts were recorded for this clone. The chain's CDR3 is CASSLVSRSYEQYF. For the CDR3, the DNA is TGTGCCAGCAGCTTAGTTTCCCGGTCCTACGAGCAGTACTTC. The chain has TRBV7-9 and TRBJ2-7; no reliable D call. V was trimmed by 1 base and J by 1 base, leaving 8 bases between them. The CDR3 consists of 14 residues. Germline V gene sequence: CDR1 SEHNR, CDR2 FQNEAQ (reference sequence).

This clone was seen more than once but under ten times. The chain recombines TRBV7-8 with TRBJ2-7; the D is unclear. CDR1 is SGHVS and CDR2 is FQNEAQ in the germline V gene. The CDR3 length is 13 residues. Trimming left V 2 bases short and J 1 base short, with 6 bases between. This CDR3 is CASSLTQSYEQYF. The CDR3 DNA is TGTGCCAGCAGCTTAACTCAGTCCTACGAGCAGTACTTC.

This clone was picked up a small number of times. The CDR3 protein is CSVYSGSNTGELFF. The CDR3 coding sequence is TGCAGCGTGTACAGCGGGAGCAACACCGGGGAGCTGTTTTTT. The V and J genes are TRBV29-1 and TRBJ2-2; 8 positions agree with TRBD2. V trimming: 6 bases; J trimming: 2 bases; junction bases outside the gene matches: 5. The CDR3 consists of 14 residues. Germline V gives CDR1 SQVTM, CDR2 ANQGSEA.

The gene calls are TRBV27 and TRBJ2-6, with D unresolved. Per germline, CDR1 MNHEY and CDR2 SMNVEV (reference sequence). V dropped 7 bases and J dropped 2 bases, with 12 bases sitting between them. The CDR3 consists of 15 residues. In DNA form, the CDR3 reads TGTGCCAGCACTGTTTGGGGTACTGGGGCCAACGTCCTGACTTTC. Translated: CASTVWGTGANVLTF.

The chain employs TRBV14 and TRBJ2-4, with D possibly matching TRBD2 (6 bases). The CDR3 is 15 amino acids. Trimming left V 6 bases short and J 5 bases short, with 17 bases between. CDR1 SGHDN and CDR2 FVKESK come from the germline V gene. CDR3 protein: CASSNRDSLQNIQYF. The CDR3, as DNA: TGTGCCAGCAGTAACCGGGACTCCCTCCAAAACATTCAGTACTTC. Full variable domain (missing parts from reference TRBV14 and TRBJ2-4): EAGVTQFPSHSVIEKGQTVTLRCDPISGHDNLYWYRRVMGKEIKFLLHFVKESKQDESGMPNNRFLAERTGGTYSTLKVQPAELEDSGVYFCASSNRDSLQNIQYFGAGTRLSVL.

The chain carries TRBV4-2 and TRBJ2-5; 12 bases align to TRBD2. The ends lost 1 base at V and 1 base at J; junction bases unmatched: 4. Per germline, CDR1 LGHNA and CDR2 YNFKEQ. The CDR3 is 17 residues long. CDR3 sequence: CASSQVTSGRSQETQYF. CDR3 sequence (DNA): TGTGCCAGCAGCCAAGTGACTAGCGGGAGATCCCAAGAGACCCAGTACTTC.

The V and J genes are TRBV6-5 and TRBJ2-7, with 9 bases identical to TRBD1. The CDR3 contains 14 residues. The trim removed 7 bases at V and 0 bases at J, leaving 4 bases unmatched. Germline V lookup: CDR1 MNHEY, CDR2 SVGAGI. The CDR3 region is CASKTGGTSYEQYF. CDR3 sequence (DNA): TGTGCCAGCAAGACAGGGGGAACCTCCTACGAGCAGTACTTC.

This clone has only a few counts. The sample has other DNA sequences that encode this CDR3 too. The rearrangement joins TRBV30 to TRBJ2-1; 10 nucleotides agree with TRBD2. Trimming removed 4 bases from V and 6 bases from J; junction bases left unmatched: 12. CDR1 GTSNPN and CDR2 SVGIG come from the germline V gene (reference sequence). This CDR3 contains 16 residues. CDR3 DNA: TGTGCCTGGACTTCTGGGGGCCTAGCGGGAGTCAATGAGCAGTTCTTC. Its protein is CAWTSGGLAGVNEQFF.

The V and J genes are TRBV27 and TRBJ2-7, with D maybe TRBD1 (6 bases). V was clipped by 8 bases and J by 3 bases, with 8 bases between them. CDR1 and CDR2 from the germline V gene are MNHEY and SMNVEV (reference sequence). The CDR3 is made up of 11 amino acids. The CDR3 nucleotides are TGTGCCAGCTGGACAGACTACGAGCAGTACTTC. Translation: CASWTDYEQYF.

This clone came up once. This chain connects TRBV4-1 to TRBJ1-1, with a tentative D call TRBD1 (5 bases). CDR3 length: 17 residues. Germline CDR1 is MGHRA and CDR2 is YSYEKL. Trimming left V 3 bases short and J 4 bases short, with 21 bases between. Here the CDR3 reads CASSQLPLGGRGTEAFF. The CDR3 bases are TGCGCCAGCAGCCAGTTGCCCCTTGGGGGTCGTGGCACTGAAGCTTTCTTT.